Following are 15 T cell receptor beta chains from one sample sequenced in a study of cytomegalovirus exposure and HLA in healthy donors (dated by TCRdb to about 2017). Library method: the immunoSEQ multiplex PCR assay. A mixture of 60 forward primers for TCR Vbeta segments and 13 reverse primers for TCR Jbeta segments was used in the multiplex PCR. TCRdb stores this immuneACCESS table with in-frame sequences only. Part of the clones is absent; in the studies checked, under half of the shortfall reflects unresolved V genes, and no reason is known for the rest. This sample has about 150,000 clones in its table, and approximately 72% of those were observed once. The ten largest account for 1.3% to 1.5% of the sample. The sequencing sample was made of PBMCs. Every receptor here comes from a man younger than 30 in good health and CMV-seronegative.

The chain carries TRBV28 and TRBJ2-7; TRBD2 agrees at 9 bases. Germline V gene sequence: CDR1 MDHEN, CDR2 SYDVKM. CDR3 length: 15 residues. V shed 6 bases, J shed 7 bases, and the junction held 13 bases outside the gene matches. The CDR3 DNA follows: TGTGCCAGCAGGGTACTAGCTAGCGGGAAGAAGGAGCAGTACTTC. Its protein product is CASRVLASGKKEQYF.

The rearrangement joins TRBV27 to TRBJ2-7; D ambiguous. V dropped 3 bases and J dropped 0 bases, with 6 bases sitting between them. CDR3 length equals 13 residues. Germline CDR1 MNHEY, CDR2 SMNVEV (reference sequence). The CDR3 is CASSFRSSYEQYF. CDR3 bases: TGTGCCAGCAGTTTTCGGTCCTCCTACGAGCAGTACTTC.

This rearrangement joins TRBV4-3 to TRBJ2-2, with D possibly matching TRBD2 (6 bases). CDR1 and CDR2 from the germline V gene are LGHNA and YSLEER. Trimming removed 4 bases from V and 2 bases from J, with 26 bases in between. The CDR3 runs 20 residues. The CDR3 reads CASSPKLPVLAGSNTGELFF. The CDR3, as DNA: TGCGCCAGCAGCCCAAAGTTACCTGTCCTGGCGGGATCCAACACCGGGGAGCTGTTTTTT.

This clone was counted once. The chain carries TRBV27 and TRBJ2-1, with D perhaps TRBD2 (6 bases). The V and J ends lost 4 bases and 7 bases respectively, with 11 bases between them. CDR1 MNHEY and CDR2 SMNVEV come from the germline V gene (reference sequence). The CDR3 covers 13 residues. In DNA, the CDR3 is TGTGCCAGCAGTTGGGGGGTTAAAAATGAGCAGTTCTTC. Translation gives CASSWGVKNEQFF.

The chain has TRBV4-1 and TRBJ1-4; 8 bases agree with TRBD1. J lost 11 bases, V lost 3 bases, and 11 bases had no gene match. This CDR3 has 15 residues. CDR1 is MGHRA and CDR2 is YSYEKL in the germline V gene. For the CDR3, the DNA is TGCGCCAGCAGCCAGGAAACAGGGGGAGGAAGGAAACTGTTTTTT. Amino acid sequence: CASSQETGGGRKLFF.

The V gene is TRBV5-1, the J gene TRBJ1-4; 8 positions match TRBD1. Per the germline V gene, CDR1 is SGHRS and CDR2 is YFSETQ. V lost 4 bases, J lost 6 bases, and 5 bases stayed unmatched. The CDR3 extends over 14 amino acids. The CDR3 DNA sequence: TGCGCCAGCAGCACACAGGGGGTCGATGAAAAACTGTTTTTT. The encoded protein is CASSTQGVDEKLFF.

The CDR3 DNA sequence: TGTGCCAGCAGTGAATCGGGGACAGGGTACGAGCAGTACTTC. Amino acids: CASSESGTGYEQYF. The chain couples TRBV25-1 to TRBJ2-7; 9 bases are shared with TRBD1. In germline, CDR1 is MGHDK, CDR2 SYGVNS. J lost 4 bases, V lost 1 base, and 2 bases had no gene match. The CDR3 consists of 14 residues.

This clone was detected a few times. The rearrangement links TRBV18 to TRBJ2-7; 7 nucleotides match TRBD1. After removal of 8 bases from V and 2 bases from J, the junction contained 6 bases not matched to a gene. Germline V gene lookup returns CDR1 KGHSH and CDR2 LQKENI. The CDR3 is 13 residues long. CDR3 residues: CASKQDRAYEQYF. In nucleotides, the CDR3 is TGTGCCAGCAAACAAGACAGGGCCTACGAGCAGTACTTC.

The rearrangement joins TRBV7-6 to TRBJ2-2; the match to TRBD2 covers 11 bases. The CDR3 runs to 17 residues. Germline trimming cut 4 bases from V and 6 bases from J; bases unmatched to any gene: 10. Germline loops: CDR1 SGHVS, CDR2 FNYEAQ. CDR3 region: CASSSSELAGEAGELFF. The CDR3, as DNA: TGTGCCAGCAGCTCTTCAGAACTAGCGGGAGAGGCCGGGGAGCTGTTTTTT.

As for this clone: The same CDR3 arises from other DNA sequences in this sample as well. This chain connects TRBV7-2 to TRBJ1-1; D ambiguous. Deletions cut 5 bases from V and 4 bases from J, with 8 bases between. This CDR3 spans 12 amino acids. CDR1 and CDR2 (germline): SGHTA, FQGNSA. For the CDR3, the DNA is TGTGCCAGCAGCCCCCGGGGCACTGAAGCTTTCTTT. Translation gives CASSPRGTEAFF.

The J gene is TRBJ2-3, the V gene TRBV5-6; a weak D match, TRBD1 (5 bases). The CDR3 is 16 residues long. V dropped 2 bases and J dropped 2 bases, with 15 bases sitting between them. CDR1 SGHDT and CDR2 YYEEEE come from the germline V gene. As DNA, the CDR3 is TGTGCCAGCAGCTTCATGTTTGGGGCCCACACAGATACGCAGTATTTT. Its protein product is CASSFMFGAHTDTQYF.

The count of this clone is one. The J gene is TRBJ1-1, the V gene TRBV28; 9 bases match TRBD1. The CDR3 is 16 amino acids. Germline V CDR1 and CDR2: MDHEN, SYDVKM. With V trimmed by 7 bases and J by 4 bases, 13 bases remained unmatched. For the CDR3, the DNA is TGTGCCAGCAAGGGTTCACAGGGGGCGCGGGCCACTGAAGCTTTCTTT. Its protein is CASKGSQGARATEAFF.

In regard to this clone: An end of the junction differs from the germline gene, which may be a read error. V usage is TRBV7-9 and J usage is TRBJ2-5; D is unclear. The CDR3 is 12 amino acids. Per the germline V gene, CDR1 is SEHNR and CDR2 is FQNEAQ (reference sequence). As DNA, the CDR3 is TGTTCCAGCAGCTTCGACATGGAGACCCAGTACTTC. It translates to CSSSFDMETQYF. Variable domain in full (rest from reference TRBV7-9 and TRBJ2-5): DTGVSQNPRHKITKRGQNVTFRCDPISEHNRLYWYRQTLGQGPEFLTYFQNEAQLEKSRLLSDRFSAERPKGSFSTLEIQRTEQGDSAMYLCSSSFDMETQYFGPGTRLLVL.

The rearrangement joins TRBV13 to TRBJ2-3; 11 nucleotides match TRBD1. The trim removed 4 bases at V and 0 bases at J, leaving 12 bases unmatched. The germline gives CDR1 PRHDT, CDR2 FYEKMQ (reference sequence). The CDR3 covers 19 residues. Here the CDR3 reads CASSSQDSGTGGSTDTQYF. CDR3 nucleotide sequence: TGTGCCAGCAGCTCCCAGGATTCCGGGACAGGGGGAAGCACAGATACGCAGTATTTT.

The genes are TRBV9 and TRBJ1-2; no definite D call. V lost 2 bases and J lost 6, with 11 bases in between. This CDR3 comprises 13 residues. Germline V gene data show CDR1 as SGDLS and CDR2 as YYNGEE. The CDR3, as DNA: TGTGCCAGCAGCGTCGGCCATGACAATGGCTACACCTTC. Encoded protein: CASSVGHDNGYTF.